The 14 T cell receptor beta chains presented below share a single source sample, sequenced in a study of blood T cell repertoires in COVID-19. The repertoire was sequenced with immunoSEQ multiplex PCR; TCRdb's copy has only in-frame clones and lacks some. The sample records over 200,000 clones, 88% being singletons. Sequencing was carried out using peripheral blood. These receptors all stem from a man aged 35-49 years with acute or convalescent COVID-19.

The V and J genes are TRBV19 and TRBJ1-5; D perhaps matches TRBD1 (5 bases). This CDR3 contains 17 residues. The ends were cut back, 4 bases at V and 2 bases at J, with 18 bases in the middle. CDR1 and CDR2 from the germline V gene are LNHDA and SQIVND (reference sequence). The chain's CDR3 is CASSKGRRDVGNQPQHF. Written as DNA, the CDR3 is TGTGCCAGTAGTAAAGGGCGGAGGGACGTAGGCAATCAGCCCCAGCATTTT.

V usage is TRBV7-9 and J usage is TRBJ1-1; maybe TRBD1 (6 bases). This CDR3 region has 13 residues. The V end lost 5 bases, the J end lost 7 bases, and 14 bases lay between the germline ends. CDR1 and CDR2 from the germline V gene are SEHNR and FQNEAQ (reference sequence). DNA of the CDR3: TGTGCCAGCAGCCGCGAGGGAGGGGGTGAAGCTTTCTTT. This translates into CASSREGGGEAFF.

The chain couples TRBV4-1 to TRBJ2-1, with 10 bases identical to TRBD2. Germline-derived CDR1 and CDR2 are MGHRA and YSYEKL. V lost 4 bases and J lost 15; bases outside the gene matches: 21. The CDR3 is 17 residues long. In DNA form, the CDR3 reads TGCGCCAGCAGCCCATCCGGCGGGAGCGGGGGGGTTTCCACCCGGTTCTTC. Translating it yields CASSPSGGSGGVSTRFF.

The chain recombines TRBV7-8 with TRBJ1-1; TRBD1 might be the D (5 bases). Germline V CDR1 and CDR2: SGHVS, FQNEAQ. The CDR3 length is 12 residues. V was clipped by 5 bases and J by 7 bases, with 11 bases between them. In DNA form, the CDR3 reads TGTGCCAGCAGCCCCCAGACAGTTGAAGCTTTCTTT. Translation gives CASSPQTVEAFF.

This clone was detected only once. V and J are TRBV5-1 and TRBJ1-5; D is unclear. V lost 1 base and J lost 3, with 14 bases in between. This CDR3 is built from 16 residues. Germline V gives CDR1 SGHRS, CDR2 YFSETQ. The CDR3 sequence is CASSLPQALHNQPQHF. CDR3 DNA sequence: TGCGCCAGCAGCTTGCCCCAGGCCCTCCACAATCAGCCCCAGCATTTT.

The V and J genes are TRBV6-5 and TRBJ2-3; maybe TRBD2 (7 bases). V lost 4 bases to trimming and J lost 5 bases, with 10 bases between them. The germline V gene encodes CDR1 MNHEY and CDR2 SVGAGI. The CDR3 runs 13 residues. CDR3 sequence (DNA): TGTGCCAGCAGTTTGAGGGGGGGAGATACGCAGTATTTT. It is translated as CASSLRGGDTQYF.

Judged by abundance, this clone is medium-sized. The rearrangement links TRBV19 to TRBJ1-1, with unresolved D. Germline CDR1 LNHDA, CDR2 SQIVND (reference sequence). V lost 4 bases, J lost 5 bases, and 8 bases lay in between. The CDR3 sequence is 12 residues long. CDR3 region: CASSRGRTEAFF. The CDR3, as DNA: TGTGCCAGTAGTAGAGGGAGGACTGAAGCTTTCTTT.

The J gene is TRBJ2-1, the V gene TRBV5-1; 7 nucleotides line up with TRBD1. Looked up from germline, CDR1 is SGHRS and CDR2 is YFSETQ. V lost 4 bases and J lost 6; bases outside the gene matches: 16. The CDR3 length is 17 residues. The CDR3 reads CASSPRAPMGQFNEQFF. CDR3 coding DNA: TGCGCCAGCAGCCCACGGGCTCCAATGGGACAGTTCAATGAGCAGTTCTTC.

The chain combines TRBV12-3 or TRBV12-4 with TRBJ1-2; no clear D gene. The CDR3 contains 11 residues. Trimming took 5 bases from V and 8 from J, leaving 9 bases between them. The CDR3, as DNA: TGTGCCAGCAGTCCCCGAGAGGGCTACACCTTC. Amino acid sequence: CASSPREGYTF.

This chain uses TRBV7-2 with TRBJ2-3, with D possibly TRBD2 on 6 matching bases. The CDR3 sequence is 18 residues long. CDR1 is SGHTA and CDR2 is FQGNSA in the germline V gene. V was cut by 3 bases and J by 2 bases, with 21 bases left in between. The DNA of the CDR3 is TGTGCCAGCAGCTTGCGCTACTCGGGACTCTCTCTCACAGATACGCAGTATTTT. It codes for CASSLRYSGLSLTDTQYF. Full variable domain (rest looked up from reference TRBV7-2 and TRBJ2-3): GAGVSQSPSNKVTEKGKDVELRCDPISGHTALYWYRQSLGQGLEFLIYFQGNSAPDKSGLPSDRFSAERTGGSVSTLTIQRTQQEDSAVYLCASSLRYSGLSLTDTQYFGPGTRLTVL.

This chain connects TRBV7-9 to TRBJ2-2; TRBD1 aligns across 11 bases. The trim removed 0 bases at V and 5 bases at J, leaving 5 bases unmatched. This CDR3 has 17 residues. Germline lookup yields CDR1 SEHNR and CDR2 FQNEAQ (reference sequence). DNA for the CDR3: TGTGCCAGCAGCTTAGCTTTCCGGGACAGGGGGACCGGGGAGCTGTTTTTT. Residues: CASSLAFRDRGTGELFF.

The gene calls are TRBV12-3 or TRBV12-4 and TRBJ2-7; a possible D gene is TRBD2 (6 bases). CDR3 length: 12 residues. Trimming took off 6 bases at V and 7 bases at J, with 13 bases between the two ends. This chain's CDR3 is CASSLRAGEQYF. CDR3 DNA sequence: TGTGCCAGCAGCCTCCGGGCGGGGGAGCAGTACTTC.

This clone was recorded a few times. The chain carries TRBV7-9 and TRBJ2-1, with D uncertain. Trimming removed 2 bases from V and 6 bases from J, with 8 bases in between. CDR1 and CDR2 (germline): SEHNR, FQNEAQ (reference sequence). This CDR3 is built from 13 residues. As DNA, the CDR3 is TGTGCCAGCAGCTTAATAGAGGTCAATGAGCAGTTCTTC. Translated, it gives CASSLIEVNEQFF.

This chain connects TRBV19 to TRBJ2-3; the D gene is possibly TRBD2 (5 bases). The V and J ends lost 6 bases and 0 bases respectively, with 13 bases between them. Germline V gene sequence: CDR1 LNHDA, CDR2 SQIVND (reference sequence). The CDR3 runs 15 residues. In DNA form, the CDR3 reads TGTGCCAGTAGAGGCCTTACTAGGAGCACAGATACGCAGTATTTT. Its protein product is CASRGLTRSTDTQYF.